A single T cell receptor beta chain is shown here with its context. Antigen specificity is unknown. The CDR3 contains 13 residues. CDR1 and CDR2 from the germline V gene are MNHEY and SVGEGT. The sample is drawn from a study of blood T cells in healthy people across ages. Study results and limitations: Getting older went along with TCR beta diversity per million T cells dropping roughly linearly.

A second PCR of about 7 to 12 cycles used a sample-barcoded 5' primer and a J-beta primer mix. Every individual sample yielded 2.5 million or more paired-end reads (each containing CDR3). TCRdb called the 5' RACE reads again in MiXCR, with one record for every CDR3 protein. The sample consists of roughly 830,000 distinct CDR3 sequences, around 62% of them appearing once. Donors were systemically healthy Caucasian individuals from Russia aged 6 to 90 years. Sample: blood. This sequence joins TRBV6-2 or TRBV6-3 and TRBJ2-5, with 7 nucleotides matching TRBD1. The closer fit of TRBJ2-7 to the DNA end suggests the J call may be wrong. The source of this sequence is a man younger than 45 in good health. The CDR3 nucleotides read TGTGCCAGCACCCAGACAGGGTCCCACGAGCAGTACTTC. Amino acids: CASTQTGSHEQYF.